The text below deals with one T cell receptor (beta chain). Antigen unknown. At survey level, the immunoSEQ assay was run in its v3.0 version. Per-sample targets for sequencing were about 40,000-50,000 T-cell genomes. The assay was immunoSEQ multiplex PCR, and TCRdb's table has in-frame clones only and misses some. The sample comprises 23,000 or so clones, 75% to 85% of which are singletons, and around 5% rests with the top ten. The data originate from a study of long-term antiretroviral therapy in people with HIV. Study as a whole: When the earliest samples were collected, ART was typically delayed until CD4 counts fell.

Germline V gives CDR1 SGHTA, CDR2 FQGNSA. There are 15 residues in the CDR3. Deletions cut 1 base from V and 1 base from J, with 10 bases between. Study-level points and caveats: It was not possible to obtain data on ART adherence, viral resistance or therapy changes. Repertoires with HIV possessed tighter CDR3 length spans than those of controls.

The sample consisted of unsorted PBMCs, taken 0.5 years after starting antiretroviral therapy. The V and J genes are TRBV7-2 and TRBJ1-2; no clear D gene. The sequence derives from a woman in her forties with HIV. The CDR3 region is CASSLEGRDNYGYTF. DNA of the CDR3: TGTGCCAGCAGCTTAGAGGGCCGAGATAACTATGGCTACACCTTC.